This is a list of T cell receptor beta chains from one sample in a study of cytomegalovirus exposure and HLA in healthy donors. TCRdb's table, derived via immunoSEQ multiplex PCR, lists solely in-frame clones and lacks some. The profile shows 110,000 to 150,000 clones, 73% of them singletons. The sample taken for sequencing was PBMCs. These TCRs come from a woman between 35 and 50 years old in good health and CMV-seronegative. Each CDR3 is given with its conserved first and last residue.

>TRBV28
CASSFSDRGTQPQHF
>TRBV6-6
CASTGELQETQYF
>TRBV5-1
CASNIQGITGELFF
>TRBV4-3
CASSQDGGLAVFF
>TRBV7-2
CASSLTGPSPLHF
>TRBV10-3
CAISEHVEYGYTF
>TRBV18
CASSPYTGFSRNDRKNTIYF
>TRBV19
CASSIVRRNQPQHF
>TRBV5-6
CASSRGTGRDQPQHF
>TRBV4-1
CASSQQGRDTGELFF
>TRBV2
CASSVGGSHTEAFF
>TRBV27
CASSYVGAIAGELFF
>TRBV29-1
CSVSLAQTNTGELFF
>TRBV5-1
CASSFWDNQETQYF
>TRBV7-2
CASSPGQISGNTIYF
>TRBV19
CASSIRPGQGSGYTF
>TRBV10-1
CASSDGGTGKETQYF
>TRBV19
CASSIPGTGATNEKLFF
>TRBV6-5
CATIHDDRGRETQYF
>TRBV2
CASRPGQGTPTRDTQYF
>TRBV5-1
CASNSGGVTDTQYF
>TRBV7-8
CASSPTGANQPQHF
>TRBV5-4
CASSPDVRGTNTEAFF
>TRBV29-1
CSGMGQGGELFF
>TRBV19
CASSTGGTRRPQHF
>TRBV10-1
CASRTQGVGYGYTF
>TRBV27
CASSLVQNQPQHF
>TRBV5-1
CASSPRGSGGNTGELFF
>TRBV29-1
CSVVPLAGRETQYF
>TRBV5-1
CASRKQGDYEQYF
>TRBV6-1
CASSELPETGFISRVSYEQYF
>TRBV6-6
CASRNIAGGTDTQYF
>TRBV7-9
CASSSLAGGYEQYF